There are many counts of the clone carrying this TCR beta chain. The entry originates in a study of T-cell reconstitution after alpha-beta-depleted transplantation in children. Researchers prepared the TCRbeta library using unique molecular identifiers, the study reports. One entry per CDR3 protein, called by TCRdb with MiXCR from the PCR reads. The data hold 150,000 to 200,000 distinct CDR3 sequences, with about 6.4% observed a single time. The length of the CDR3 is 13 residues. Germline-derived CDR1 and CDR2 are DFQATT and SNEGSKA (reference sequence). The J segment lost 7 bases and the V segment lost 6 bases, leaving 7 bases of the junction unmatched.

This sequence joins TRBV20-1 and TRBJ2-3; 10 bases align to TRBD1. This TCR was recovered from a human donor who donated a stem cell graft to a child with Wiskott-Aldrich syndrome. Sequenced here: PBMCs from the stem cell graft donor, sampled from the stem cell graft. For the CDR3, the DNA is TGCAGTGCCAAAGGACAGGGGGTTAATACGCAGTATTTT. Its translation is CSAKGQGVNTQYF.